The 27 T cell receptor beta chains below all came from one sample that was sequenced in a study of cytomegalovirus exposure and HLA in healthy donors. Use of 60 Vbeta and 13 Jbeta primers characterized the PCR. Sequencing used immunoSEQ multiplex PCR; TCRdb keeps in-frame clones, though not all of them. This repertoire shows 150,000 or so clones, approximately 80% found once; its top ten account for around 6%. The sample taken for sequencing was PBMCs. All receptors come from a woman aged 35 to 49 in good health and CMV-seropositive.

V usage is TRBV5-1 and J usage is TRBJ2-1; 7 bases agree with TRBD2. The CDR3 is made up of 14 amino acids. CDR1 is SGHRS and CDR2 is YFSETQ in the germline V gene. J was trimmed by 7 bases and V by 2 bases; bases with no gene match: 6. The CDR3 coding sequence is TGCGCCAGCAGCTTCCGGGAGGCCAGTAATGAGCAGTTCTTC. Its translation is CASSFREASNEQFF.

The chain employs TRBV5-1 and TRBJ2-1, with 11 nucleotides matching TRBD2. Germline-derived CDR1 and CDR2 are SGHRS and YFSETQ. Trimming at V came to 1 base and at J to 8 bases, leaving 5 bases not matched to a gene. This CDR3 has 15 amino acids. The CDR3 region is CASSLQLAGVDEQFF. CDR3 in DNA: TGCGCCAGCAGCTTGCAACTAGCGGGAGTCGATGAGCAGTTCTTC.

This clone was seen more than once but under ten times. The V and J genes are TRBV2 and TRBJ1-2, with TRBD1 matching over 7 bases. Trimming took 5 bases from V and 5 from J; bases not matched to a gene: 11. This CDR3 has 15 residues. Germline CDR1 SNHLY, CDR2 FYNNEI. In DNA, the CDR3 is TGTGCCAGCAGTTCCCCCCGGGACAGCTTATATGGCTACACCTTC. Protein: CASSSPRDSLYGYTF.

Note on this clone: This same CDR3 is encoded by further DNA sequences in the sample. CDR3 loop: CASSLEGQGNEKLFF. Here the CDR3 DNA reads TGCGCCAGCAGCTTGGAGGGACAGGGAAATGAAAAACTGTTTTTT. V is TRBV5-1 and J is TRBJ1-4, with TRBD1 matching over 9 bases. Per germline, CDR1 SGHRS and CDR2 YFSETQ. The CDR3 is 15 amino acids. V shed 0 bases and J 5 bases; nucleotides not matched to a gene: 2. Full variable domain (remainder filled in from reference TRBV5-1 and TRBJ1-4): KAGVTQTPRYLIKTRGQQVTLSCSPISGHRSVSWYQQTPGQGLQFLFEYFSETQRNKGNFPGRFSGRQFSNSRSEMNVSTLELGDSALYLCASSLEGQGNEKLFFGSGTQLSVL.

The chain joins TRBV7-9 to TRBJ2-1; 10 nucleotides line up with TRBD1. The germline V gene has CDR1 SEHNR and CDR2 FQNEAQ (reference sequence). V was clipped by 5 bases and J by 7 bases; unmatched bases: 8. The CDR3 totals 15 residues. In nucleotides, the CDR3 is TGTGCCAGCAGCAACCCGGGACAGGGGTATAATGAGCAGTTCTTC. This codes for CASSNPGQGYNEQFF.

The chain combines TRBV5-4 with TRBJ1-2; 7 nucleotides agree with TRBD1. The germline V gene has CDR1 SGHNT and CDR2 YYREEE (reference sequence). Trimming cost V 4 bases and J 2 bases; bases outside gene matches: 5. This CDR3 is 14 amino acids long. CDR3 residues: CASSGEQGNYGYTF. Here the CDR3 DNA reads TGTGCCAGCAGCGGAGAACAGGGGAACTATGGCTACACCTTC.

This clone occurred once. V is TRBV27 and J is TRBJ2-1; 10 bases match TRBD2. V trimming: 6 bases; J trimming: 3 bases; junction bases outside the gene matches: 2. The germline V gene encodes CDR1 MNHEY and CDR2 SMNVEV (reference sequence). The CDR3 has 14 amino acids. CDR3 nucleotides: TGTGCCAGCAGCACTAGCGGGGACTACAATGAGCAGTTCTTC. Its protein product is CASSTSGDYNEQFF.

Here the CDR3 DNA reads TGTGCCAGCAGTAATATGAACACTGAAGCTTTCTTT. Protein product: CASSNMNTEAFF. The chain recombines TRBV9 with TRBJ1-1; D ambiguous. This CDR3 region has 12 residues. V was pared by 5 bases and J by 0 bases, with 5 bases between. Germline V gene sequence: CDR1 SGDLS, CDR2 YYNGEE. Full variable domain (rest looked up from reference TRBV9 and TRBJ1-1): DSGVTQTPKHLITATGQRVTLRCSPRSGDLSVYWYQQSLDQGLQFLIQYYNGEERAKGNILERFSAQQFPDLHSELNLSSLELGDSALYFCASSNMNTEAFFGQGTRLTVV.

The chain employs TRBV9 and TRBJ2-3; TRBD1 agrees at 7 bases. Germline loops: CDR1 SGDLS, CDR2 YYNGEE. This CDR3 has 16 residues. Losses at the gene ends were 3 bases for V and 1 base for J; bases not matched to a gene: 8. For the CDR3, the DNA is TGTGCCAGCAGCGCCCGACAGGGATCGGGCACAGATACGCAGTATTTT. Translating gives CASSARQGSGTDTQYF.

The chain combines TRBV7-9 with TRBJ2-3, with D possibly TRBD1 on 6 matching bases. This CDR3 is 16 amino acids long. Trimming stripped 1 base from V and 1 base from J, with 12 bases between. CDR1 SEHNR and CDR2 FQNEAQ come from the germline V gene (reference sequence). CDR3 sequence (DNA): TGTGCCAGCAGCTTAGTGTTGCCAGGGGGCACAGATACGCAGTATTTT. It is translated as CASSLVLPGGTDTQYF. The full variable domain, its missing parts supplied by reference TRBV7-9 and TRBJ2-3, is DTGVSQNPRHKITKRGQNVTFRCDPISEHNRLYWYRQTLGQGPEFLTYFQNEAQLEKSRLLSDRFSAERPKGSFSTLEIQRTEQGDSAMYLCASSLVLPGGTDTQYFGPGTRLTVL.

The rearrangement joins TRBV5-1 to TRBJ2-3; 7 bases match TRBD1. Germline V gene data show CDR1 as SGHRS and CDR2 as YFSETQ. After removal of 4 bases from V and 2 bases from J, the junction contained 7 bases not matched to a gene. The CDR3 is 15 amino acids. The CDR3 loop reads CASSTGTAVTDTQYF. DNA of the CDR3: TGCGCCAGCAGCACTGGGACAGCTGTCACAGATACGCAGTATTTT.

The chain recombines TRBV6-1 with TRBJ1-5; D is unclear. The CDR3 sequence is 14 residues long. CDR1 MNHNS and CDR2 SASEGT come from the germline V gene. V shed 4 bases and J shed 7 bases, with 14 bases lying between them. The CDR3 loop is CASSGQAGWQPQHF. CDR3 nucleotides: TGTGCCAGCAGTGGACAAGCTGGATGGCAGCCCCAGCATTTT.

V is TRBV6-1 and J is TRBJ2-1; 9 bases fit TRBD2. The junction had 11 bases not matched to a gene; V was cut back by 8 bases and J by 9 bases. Germline CDR1 and CDR2: MNHNS and SASEGT. CDR3 length: 14 residues. CDR3 sequence reads: CASHTLAGDREQFF. DNA for the CDR3: TGTGCCAGCCACACCTTAGCGGGAGATCGTGAGCAGTTCTTC.

The J gene is TRBJ1-1, the V gene TRBV7-9; D not resolved. V was clipped by 2 bases and J by 0 bases, with 7 bases between them. The CDR3 runs 14 residues. In germline, CDR1 is SEHNR, CDR2 FQNEAQ (reference sequence). CDR3 residues: CASSLQVMNTEAFF. In DNA form, the CDR3 reads TGTGCCAGCAGCTTACAGGTGATGAACACTGAAGCTTTCTTT.

The chain links TRBV29-1 to TRBJ2-7; 12 bases agree with TRBD2. Germline trimming cut 4 bases from V and 2 bases from J; bases unmatched to any gene: 6. CDR3 size: 15 residues. Looked up from germline, CDR1 is SQVTM and CDR2 is ANQGSEA. Here the CDR3 DNA reads TGCAGCGTTGTTGGGCTAGCGGGAGGGACCTACGAGCAGTACTTC. Translation: CSVVGLAGGTYEQYF.

The chain employs TRBV7-3 and TRBJ1-1; D remains unclear. CDR3 length equals 13 residues. CDR1 is SGHTA, CDR2 FQGTGA, per germline. V was trimmed by 1 base and J by 8 bases, leaving 11 bases between them. CDR3 in amino acids: CASSLNAGREAFF. DNA for the CDR3: TGTGCCAGCAGCTTAAATGCCGGTCGAGAAGCTTTCTTT.

The chain carries TRBV5-5 and TRBJ2-5; TRBD2 agrees at 13 bases. The CDR3 runs to 16 residues. Germline V gene data show CDR1 as SGHKS and CDR2 as YYEKEE (reference sequence). The V gene end was trimmed by 0 bases and the J gene end by 4 bases; junction bases not matched to a gene: 3. DNA for the CDR3: TGTGCCAGCAGCTTGGGGGGGACTAGCGGGACAGAGACCCAGTACTTC. Translation: CASSLGGTSGTETQYF. The whole variable domain, remainder taken from reference TRBV5-5 and TRBJ2-5, is DAGVTQSPTHLIKTRGQQVTLRCSPISGHKSVSWYQQVLGQGPQFIFQYYEKEERGRGNFPDRFSARQFPNYSSELNVNALLLGDSALYLCASSLGGTSGTETQYFGPGTRLLVL.

V and J are TRBV5-5 and TRBJ2-2; tentatively, D is TRBD1 (6 bases). This CDR3 contains 12 residues. The germline V and J ends were trimmed by 8 bases and 4 bases, with 9 bases remaining between them. The germline V gene encodes CDR1 SGHKS and CDR2 YYEKEE (reference sequence). CDR3 residues: CASRTVTGELFF. The CDR3 bases are TGTGCCAGTAGGACAGTCACCGGGGAGCTGTTTTTT. Together with reference TRBV5-5 and TRBJ2-2, the CDR3 gives the full variable domain: DAGVTQSPTHLIKTRGQQVTLRCSPISGHKSVSWYQQVLGQGPQFIFQYYEKEERGRGNFPDRFSARQFPNYSSELNVNALLLGDSALYLCASRTVTGELFFGEGSRLTVL.

The genes are TRBV27 and TRBJ2-5, with a possible D match to TRBD1 (6 bases). The CDR3 runs 14 residues. Between the trimmed V and J ends, which lost 8 bases and 5 bases, there was a span of 18 bases. Looked up from germline, CDR1 is MNHEY and CDR2 is SMNVEV (reference sequence). CDR3 DNA sequence: TGTGCCAGCGGGATACTCAACAGGGTTGAGACCCAGTACTTC. Encoded protein: CASGILNRVETQYF.

In its sample, this clone was seen a few times. V and J are TRBV7-9 and TRBJ1-1; perhaps TRBD1 as D (5 bases). The CDR3 has 14 residues. The germline V gene has CDR1 SEHNR and CDR2 FQNEAQ (reference sequence). The V end lost 2 bases, the J end lost 9 bases, and 16 bases lay between the germline ends. DNA of the CDR3: TGTGCCAGCAGCTTATGGGGCGACAGAAAGCAAGCTTTCTTT. Protein sequence: CASSLWGDRKQAFF. The complete variable domain, with remaining parts taken from reference TRBV7-9 and TRBJ1-1, reads DTGVSQNPRHKITKRGQNVTFRCDPISEHNRLYWYRQTLGQGPEFLTYFQNEAQLEKSRLLSDRFSAERPKGSFSTLEIQRTEQGDSAMYLCASSLWGDRKQAFFGQGTRLTVV.

The chain carries TRBV7-7 and TRBJ2-7, with 8 bases fitting TRBD1. Trimming removed 4 bases from V and 2 bases from J; junction bases left unmatched: 7. Germline V gives CDR1 SSHAT, CDR2 FNYEAQ (reference sequence). This CDR3 comprises 15 residues. The CDR3: CASSSGQGITYEQYF. The CDR3 coding sequence is TGTGCCAGCAGCTCCGGACAGGGAATAACCTACGAGCAGTACTTC.

The J gene is TRBJ2-7, the V gene TRBV27; D not resolved. Germline CDR1 reads MNHEY; CDR2 reads SMNVEV (reference sequence). The CDR3 loop spans 15 amino acids. The V end was cut by 0 bases, the J end by 0 bases, with 9 bases between. The CDR3 sequence is CASSLSITSSYEQYF. The CDR3 nucleotides are TGTGCCAGCAGTTTATCGATCACATCCTCCTACGAGCAGTACTTC.

This clone turned up a few times. V and J are TRBV18 and TRBJ2-2; D possibly corresponds to TRBD2 (6 bases). The CDR3 loop spans 17 amino acids. Germline V gene data show CDR1 as KGHSH and CDR2 as LQKENI. V was pared by 1 base and J by 1 base, with 13 bases between. CDR3 in DNA: TGTGCCAGCTCACCACTGAGGATTAGCGGGAACACCGGGGAGCTGTTTTTT. It is translated as CASSPLRISGNTGELFF.

This clone has only a few counts. The rearrangement links TRBV19 to TRBJ1-1; TRBD1 is a possible D gene (6 bases). Germline-derived CDR1 and CDR2 are LNHDA and SQIVND (reference sequence). Trimming pared 6 bases from V and 11 bases from J, leaving 19 bases between. The CDR3 sequence is 13 residues long. CDR3 coding DNA: TGTGCCAGTAGAAACAGGGCAGAGCGTTTGGCTTTCTTT. This encodes CASRNRAERLAFF.

V is TRBV9 and J is TRBJ2-7; maybe TRBD2 (5 bases). CDR1 is SGDLS and CDR2 is YYNGEE in the germline V gene. The CDR3 has 13 residues. Trimming removed 3 bases at V and 6 bases at J, with 13 bases between. The CDR3 coding sequence is TGTGCCAGCAGCGCTCCCGGGATTCCCGAGCAGTACTTC. The encoded protein is CASSAPGIPEQYF.

This clone was observed a few times. J is TRBJ2-5 and V is TRBV5-1; D is perhaps TRBD1 (6 bases). The CDR3 contains 15 residues. CDR1 and CDR2 from the germline V gene are SGHRS and YFSETQ. The V and J ends lost 0 bases and 0 bases respectively, with 9 bases between them. CDR3 coding DNA: TGCGCCAGCAGCTTGGGACAGGCGTACCAAGAGACCCAGTACTTC. It codes for CASSLGQAYQETQYF.

This clone came up once. The chain uses TRBV18 and TRBJ2-7, with D uncertain. The CDR3 extends over 12 amino acids. The V gene lost 2 bases and the J gene lost 4 bases, with 6 bases spanning the gap. Germline loops: CDR1 KGHSH, CDR2 LQKENI. The CDR3 DNA reads TGTGCCAGCTCACCAGCGAGTTACGAGCAGTACTTC. Translated, it gives CASSPASYEQYF.